The rows below give T cell receptor beta chains drawn from one sample of a study of T-cell memory formation after mild COVID-19. TCRdb called the 5' RACE reads again in MiXCR, with one record for every CDR3 protein. The sample carries nearly 200,000 distinct CDR3 sequences, 15% to 20% recorded once. Material: PBMCs or a T cell subset sorted from them (not recorded which). All receptors derive from an adult woman who had mild COVID-19 (a few samples of this study predate the infection). Cell type and time point are not known. Each CDR3 is given with its conserved first and last residue. D genes are given only for firm matches. Not every row has a clone size; where given, it reads once, few, many or a size class.

v_gene: TRBV7-9
d_gene: .
j_gene: TRBJ2-3
abundance: few
CDR3aa: CASSLGELAQYF
CDR3nt: TGTGCCAGCAGCTTAGGGGAGCTCGCGCAGTATTTT

v_gene: TRBV5-4
d_gene: TRBD2
j_gene: TRBJ2-1
abundance: few
CDR3aa: CASSLVVAGVIDEQFF
CDR3nt: TGTGCCAGCAGCTTGGTAGTAGCGGGAGTAATCGATGAGCAGTTCTTC

v_gene: TRBV9
d_gene: .
j_gene: TRBJ2-5
abundance: many
CDR3aa: CASSPDGQGRETQYF
CDR3nt: TGTGCCAGCAGCCCAGACGGGCAGGGACGAGAGACCCAGTACTTC

v_gene: TRBV10-2
d_gene: .
j_gene: TRBJ2-2
abundance: many
CDR3aa: CASSGGQRPGELFF
CDR3nt: TGCGCCAGCAGTGGGGGACAACGTCCCGGGGAGCTGTTTTTT

v_gene: TRBV24-1
d_gene: .
j_gene: TRBJ2-3
abundance: .
CDR3aa: CATSDSTGRLVGDTQYF
CDR3nt: TGTGCCACCAGTGATTCGACAGGGAGACTAGTAGGAGATACGCAGTATTTT

v_gene: TRBV6-5
d_gene: .
j_gene: TRBJ2-1
abundance: few
CDR3aa: CASSSLGLGERNEQFF
CDR3nt: TGTGCCAGCAGTTCCCTGGGTTTGGGGGAGCGGAATGAGCAGTTCTTC

v_gene: TRBV7-2
d_gene: TRBD2
j_gene: TRBJ2-1
abundance: .
CDR3aa: CASSLDGLAGGNEQFF
CDR3nt: TGTGCCAGCAGCTTAGATGGACTAGCGGGAGGTAATGAGCAGTTCTTC

v_gene: TRBV7-2
d_gene: .
j_gene: TRBJ2-1
abundance: few
CDR3aa: CASSFRRDNEQFF
CDR3nt: TGTGCCAGCAGCTTCCGACGGGACAATGAGCAGTTCTTC

v_gene: TRBV12-3/TRBV12-4
d_gene: .
j_gene: TRBJ2-7
abundance: few
CDR3aa: CASSPGGGAREQYF
CDR3nt: TGTGCCAGCAGTCCAGGGGGAGGGGCGAGGGAGCAGTACTTC

v_gene: TRBV7-6
d_gene: .
j_gene: TRBJ2-2
abundance: few
CDR3aa: CASGTRGAVTGELFF
CDR3nt: TGTGCCAGCGGAACACGGGGGGCGGTCACCGGGGAGCTGTTTTTT

v_gene: TRBV5-6
d_gene: .
j_gene: TRBJ2-5
abundance: few
CDR3aa: CASSLGYRAETQYF
CDR3nt: TGTGCCAGCAGCTTGGGTTACAGGGCGGAGACCCAGTACTTC

v_gene: TRBV20-1
d_gene: TRBD1
j_gene: TRBJ2-1
abundance: .
CDR3aa: CSARERQGISEQFF
CDR3nt: TGCAGTGCTAGAGAGAGACAGGGGATATCCGAGCAGTTCTTC

v_gene: TRBV30
d_gene: TRBD2
j_gene: TRBJ2-3
abundance: few
CDR3aa: CAWNPRGTTDTQYF
CDR3nt: TGTGCCTGGAATCCGCGGGGGACTACAGATACGCAGTATTTT

v_gene: TRBV5-1
d_gene: .
j_gene: TRBJ2-3
abundance: .
CDR3aa: CASSLGATVSTDTQYF
CDR3nt: TGCGCCAGCAGCTTGGGAGCGACCGTTTCCACAGATACGCAGTATTTT

v_gene: TRBV5-1
d_gene: TRBD2
j_gene: TRBJ2-1
abundance: once
CDR3aa: CASSLDGGGDNEQFF
CDR3nt: TGCGCCAGCAGCTTGGATGGCGGGGGGGACAATGAGCAGTTCTTC

v_gene: TRBV5-1
d_gene: .
j_gene: TRBJ2-5
abundance: .
CDR3aa: CASSFDREGETQYF
CDR3nt: TGCGCCAGCAGCTTCGACAGGGAGGGAGAGACCCAGTACTTC

v_gene: TRBV10-3
d_gene: TRBD1
j_gene: TRBJ2-7
abundance: .
CDR3aa: CAISEFPGQGAVKYEQYF
CDR3nt: TGTGCCATCAGTGAGTTCCCGGGACAGGGGGCGGTAAAATACGAGCAGTACTTC

v_gene: TRBV20-1
d_gene: .
j_gene: TRBJ2-1
abundance: .
CDR3aa: CSARDAGRSHSRNEQFF
CDR3nt: TGCAGTGCTAGAGATGCAGGACGGTCCCATTCGAGAAATGAGCAGTTCTTC

v_gene: TRBV25-1
d_gene: TRBD2
j_gene: TRBJ2-5
abundance: .
CDR3aa: CASSEGTSGETQYF
CDR3nt: TGTGCCAGCAGTGAAGGAACTAGCGGAGAGACCCAGTACTTC

v_gene: TRBV10-3
d_gene: .
j_gene: TRBJ1-3
abundance: few
CDR3aa: CAISELTAASGNTIYF
CDR3nt: TGTGCCATCAGTGAATTGACGGCCGCATCTGGAAACACCATATATTTT

v_gene: TRBV30
d_gene: TRBD2
j_gene: TRBJ2-1
abundance: few
CDR3aa: CAWSPAGGPRNEQFF
CDR3nt: TGTGCCTGGAGTCCGGCGGGAGGACCGAGGAATGAGCAGTTCTTC

v_gene: TRBV7-3
d_gene: TRBD2
j_gene: TRBJ2-1
abundance: few
CDR3aa: CASSFGLAGAGEQFF
CDR3nt: TGTGCCAGCAGCTTCGGACTAGCGGGAGCGGGTGAGCAGTTCTTC

v_gene: TRBV5-1
d_gene: TRBD1
j_gene: TRBJ2-5
abundance: .
CDR3aa: CASSLIPGQLETQYF
CDR3nt: TGCGCCAGCAGCCTTATACCGGGACAGCTAGAGACCCAGTACTTC

v_gene: TRBV5-4
d_gene: TRBD1
j_gene: TRBJ2-1
abundance: few
CDR3aa: CASRSGTGDYNEQFF
CDR3nt: TGTGCCAGCAGGTCCGGGACAGGGGACTACAATGAGCAGTTCTTC

v_gene: TRBV6-5
d_gene: TRBD2
j_gene: TRBJ2-7
abundance: .
CDR3aa: CASSPGLAGAYEQYF
CDR3nt: TGTGCCAGCAGTCCAGGACTAGCGGGGGCCTACGAGCAGTACTTC

v_gene: TRBV7-2
d_gene: .
j_gene: TRBJ2-7
abundance: many
CDR3aa: CASSLVPYEQYF
CDR3nt: TGTGCCAGCAGCTTAGTCCCTTACGAGCAGTACTTC

v_gene: TRBV27
d_gene: .
j_gene: TRBJ1-2
abundance: .
CDR3aa: CASSLQGVLNYGYTF
CDR3nt: TGTGCCAGCAGTTTACAAGGGGTTCTTAACTATGGCTACACCTTC

v_gene: TRBV7-2
d_gene: .
j_gene: TRBJ1-1
abundance: .
CDR3aa: CASSFGRRSSEAFF
CDR3nt: TGTGCCAGCAGCTTTGGCAGGCGGAGTTCTGAAGCTTTCTTT

v_gene: TRBV18
d_gene: TRBD1
j_gene: TRBJ1-2
abundance: few
CDR3aa: CASSSPGTGDYGYTF
CDR3nt: TGTGCCAGCTCAAGCCCCGGGACAGGGGACTATGGCTACACCTTC

v_gene: TRBV6-2/TRBV6-3
d_gene: TRBD2
j_gene: TRBJ2-5
abundance: .
CDR3aa: CASQRTGGPSETQYF
CDR3nt: TGTGCCAGCCAAAGGACGGGGGGGCCGAGTGAGACCCAGTACTTC

v_gene: TRBV11-2
d_gene: TRBD1
j_gene: TRBJ2-5
abundance: few
CDR3aa: CASSLAGQGGWETQYF
CDR3nt: TGTGCCAGCAGCTTGGCCGGACAGGGAGGTTGGGAGACCCAGTACTTC

v_gene: TRBV5-1
d_gene: .
j_gene: TRBJ2-5
abundance: .
CDR3aa: CASSLGGQPRGETQYF
CDR3nt: TGCGCCAGCAGCTTGGGGGGCCAGCCCCGCGGGGAGACCCAGTACTTC

v_gene: TRBV20-1
d_gene: .
j_gene: TRBJ2-2
abundance: .
CDR3aa: CSALGENTGELFF
CDR3nt: TGCAGTGCGCTAGGGGAGAACACCGGGGAGCTGTTTTTT

v_gene: TRBV7-3
d_gene: .
j_gene: TRBJ2-3
abundance: many
CDR3aa: CASSLTQAAREWYF
CDR3nt: TGTGCCAGCAGCTTAACCCAGGCAGCCCGGGAGTGGTATTTT

v_gene: TRBV10-3
d_gene: .
j_gene: TRBJ2-7
abundance: few
CDR3aa: CAISSSLTYEQYF
CDR3nt: TGTGCCATCAGTTCCAGCCTAACCTACGAGCAGTACTTC

v_gene: TRBV20-1
d_gene: .
j_gene: TRBJ2-3
abundance: few
CDR3aa: CSASVRLGGEDTQYF
CDR3nt: TGCAGTGCTAGCGTCCGACTAGGGGGCGAAGATACGCAGTATTTT

v_gene: TRBV28
d_gene: .
j_gene: TRBJ2-3
abundance: .
CDR3aa: CASSPGHTQYF
CDR3nt: TGTGCCAGCAGTCCGGGCCATACGCAGTATTTT

v_gene: TRBV5-1
d_gene: TRBD2
j_gene: TRBJ2-7
abundance: .
CDR3aa: CASSLVGTSGGEQYF
CDR3nt: TGCGCCAGCAGCTTGGTTGGGACTAGCGGAGGGGAGCAGTACTTC

v_gene: TRBV12-3/TRBV12-4
d_gene: .
j_gene: TRBJ2-7
abundance: few
CDR3aa: CASSQRDKSYEQYF
CDR3nt: TGTGCCAGCAGCCAACGGGACAAGTCCTACGAGCAGTACTTC

v_gene: TRBV29-1
d_gene: .
j_gene: TRBJ2-3
abundance: few
CDR3aa: CSARAPDTQYF
CDR3nt: TGCAGCGCCCGCGCCCCAGATACGCAGTATTTT

v_gene: TRBV12-3/TRBV12-4
d_gene: TRBD1
j_gene: TRBJ2-2
abundance: .
CDR3aa: CASIMTGRLNTGELFF
CDR3nt: TGTGCCAGCATTATGACAGGGCGCTTAAACACCGGGGAGCTGTTTTTT

v_gene: TRBV11-1
d_gene: .
j_gene: TRBJ2-1
abundance: .
CDR3aa: CASSPSDGHNEQFF
CDR3nt: TGTGCCAGCAGCCCCTCGGACGGCCACAATGAGCAGTTCTTC

v_gene: TRBV5-1
d_gene: .
j_gene: TRBJ2-1
abundance: .
CDR3aa: CASSLGALLGQSSYNEQFF
CDR3nt: TGCGCCAGCAGCTTGGGGGCATTACTAGGACAGAGCTCCTACAATGAGCAGTTCTTC

v_gene: TRBV12-3/TRBV12-4
d_gene: .
j_gene: TRBJ1-2
abundance: few
CDR3aa: CASSSRFDGYTF
CDR3nt: TGTGCCAGCAGTTCAAGGTTTGATGGCTACACCTTC

v_gene: TRBV7-2
d_gene: .
j_gene: TRBJ2-7
abundance: .
CDR3aa: CASSIGRISSYEQYF
CDR3nt: TGTGCCAGCAGCATCGGACGGATAAGCTCCTACGAGCAGTACTTC

v_gene: TRBV20-1
d_gene: .
j_gene: TRBJ1-1
abundance: .
CDR3aa: CSASRSAGRGTEAFF
CDR3nt: TGCAGTGCTAGTAGGAGCGCGGGCCGGGGCACTGAAGCTTTCTTT

v_gene: TRBV12-3/TRBV12-4
d_gene: TRBD1
j_gene: TRBJ1-6
abundance: few
CDR3aa: CASSSRTGLNSPLHF
CDR3nt: TGTGCCAGCAGTTCCCGGACAGGTCTGAATTCACCCCTCCACTTT

v_gene: TRBV7-8
d_gene: .
j_gene: TRBJ1-2
abundance: few
CDR3aa: CASSFGVFYGYTF
CDR3nt: TGTGCCAGCAGCTTTGGGGTATTCTATGGCTACACCTTC

v_gene: TRBV6-2/TRBV6-3
d_gene: TRBD1
j_gene: TRBJ2-7
abundance: .
CDR3aa: CASRPGQGARYEQYF
CDR3nt: TGTGCCAGCAGGCCCGGACAGGGGGCTCGCTACGAGCAGTACTTC

v_gene: TRBV6-6
d_gene: .
j_gene: TRBJ2-3
abundance: few
CDR3aa: CAARGGPDTQYF
CDR3nt: TGTGCCGCCAGGGGAGGGCCAGATACGCAGTATTTT